Listed below are T cell receptor beta chains from one sample, sequenced in a study of blood T cells in healthy people across ages. From the 5' RACE reads, TCRdb called clonotypes with MiXCR, one entry per CDR3 protein. Among around 1.5 million distinct CDR3 sequences listed, about 35% were seen once. The sequencing sample was made of blood. The source of these receptors is a woman aged 25 to 45 in good health. Each CDR3 is given with its conserved first and last residue. D genes are given only for firm matches. Clone sizes are given selectively: once, few, many, or a class where the clone is expanded.

v_gene: TRBV19; j_gene: TRBJ1-3; d_gene: TRBD1; abundance: .; CDR3aa: CASRDSSSGNTIYF; CDR3nt: TGTGCCAGTCGGGACAGTAGCTCTGGAAACACCATATATTTT
v_gene: TRBV4-2; j_gene: TRBJ2-7; d_gene: TRBD2; abundance: few; CDR3aa: CASSQAASGSYEQYF; CDR3nt: TGTGCCAGCAGCCAAGCAGCTAGCGGCTCCTACGAGCAGTACTTC
v_gene: TRBV5-6; j_gene: TRBJ2-7; d_gene: .; abundance: few; CDR3aa: CASSIQQEFHEQYF; CDR3nt: TGTGCCAGCAGCATCCAACAGGAGTTCCACGAGCAGTACTTC
v_gene: TRBV4-1; j_gene: TRBJ2-2; d_gene: TRBD1; abundance: .; CDR3aa: CASSLNTGTANTGELFF; CDR3nt: TGCGCCAGCAGCCTAAATACCGGGACAGCGAACACCGGGGAGCTGTTTTTT
v_gene: TRBV15; j_gene: TRBJ2-1; d_gene: .; abundance: .; CDR3aa: CATSREGGLYNEQFF; CDR3nt: TGTGCCACCAGCAGAGAGGGGGGACTCTACAATGAGCAGTTCTTC
v_gene: TRBV5-1; j_gene: TRBJ2-1; d_gene: TRBD2; abundance: .; CDR3aa: CASSYLAGGGGEQFF; CDR3nt: TGCGCCAGCAGCTACCTAGCGGGAGGAGGTGGTGAGCAGTTCTTC
v_gene: TRBV6-1; j_gene: TRBJ1-1; d_gene: TRBD1; abundance: few; CDR3aa: CASRGQGETEAFF; CDR3nt: TGTGCCAGCAGGGGACAGGGGGAAACTGAAGCTTTCTTT
v_gene: TRBV15; j_gene: TRBJ1-1; d_gene: .; abundance: few; CDR3aa: CATSRDSLNTEAFF; CDR3nt: TGTGCCACCAGCAGAGATTCCTTGAACACTGAAGCTTTCTTT
v_gene: TRBV5-1; j_gene: TRBJ2-7; d_gene: .; abundance: few; CDR3aa: CASSFSPGSDYEQYF; CDR3nt: TGCGCCAGCAGCTTTTCGCCAGGGTCGGACTACGAGCAGTACTTC
v_gene: TRBV4-1; j_gene: TRBJ2-7; d_gene: .; abundance: many; CDR3aa: CASSQDRGLSYEQYF; CDR3nt: TGCGCCAGCAGCCAGGACCGAGGACTGAGTTACGAGCAGTACTTC
v_gene: TRBV20-1; j_gene: TRBJ2-7; d_gene: TRBD2; abundance: few; CDR3aa: CSAARTSGRRRYEQYF; CDR3nt: TGCAGTGCTGCCAGGACTAGCGGGAGACGGAGGTACGAGCAGTACTTC
v_gene: TRBV29-1; j_gene: TRBJ2-1; d_gene: TRBD2; abundance: many; CDR3aa: CSVNGLAGGSNYNEQFF; CDR3nt: TGCAGCGTTAACGGACTAGCGGGAGGGTCTAACTACAATGAGCAGTTCTTC
v_gene: TRBV7-9; j_gene: TRBJ1-5; d_gene: TRBD1; abundance: few; CDR3aa: CASSPTGTAHQPQHF; CDR3nt: TGTGCCAGCAGCCCTACCGGGACAGCGCATCAGCCCCAGCATTTT
v_gene: TRBV28; j_gene: TRBJ2-7; d_gene: TRBD2; abundance: .; CDR3aa: CASSFLGLAGPYEQYF; CDR3nt: TGTGCCAGCAGTTTTCTCGGGCTAGCGGGCCCCTACGAGCAGTACTTC
v_gene: TRBV14; j_gene: TRBJ1-1; d_gene: .; abundance: .; CDR3aa: CASSLAPYTEAFF; CDR3nt: TGTGCCAGCAGCCTCGCCCCGTACACTGAAGCTTTCTTT
v_gene: TRBV12-3/TRBV12-4; j_gene: TRBJ1-1; d_gene: TRBD1; abundance: few; CDR3aa: CASSQTGGGTEAFF; CDR3nt: TGTGCCAGCAGCCAGACAGGGGGAGGCACTGAAGCTTTCTTT
v_gene: TRBV25-1; j_gene: TRBJ2-1; d_gene: TRBD2; abundance: few; CDR3aa: CASSRISGTSNEQFF; CDR3nt: TGTGCCAGCAGTCGAATCTCCGGGACTAGCAATGAGCAGTTCTTC
v_gene: TRBV21-1; j_gene: TRBJ2-7; d_gene: .; abundance: .; CDR3aa: CASSKWFGYEQYF; CDR3nt: TGTGCCAGCAGCAAATGGTTTGGCTACGAGCAGTACTTC
v_gene: TRBV29-1; j_gene: TRBJ2-3; d_gene: .; abundance: many; CDR3aa: CSVGRGSDTQYF; CDR3nt: TGCAGCGTTGGAAGGGGGTCTGATACGCAGTATTTT
v_gene: TRBV18; j_gene: TRBJ2-1; d_gene: TRBD2; abundance: few; CDR3aa: CASSPPGLATYYNEQFF; CDR3nt: TGTGCCAGCTCACCCCCGGGACTAGCGACCTACTACAATGAGCAGTTCTTC
v_gene: TRBV4-1; j_gene: TRBJ1-1; d_gene: TRBD1; abundance: .; CDR3aa: CASSHNPGTGSTEAFF; CDR3nt: TGCGCCAGCAGCCACAATCCCGGGACAGGGAGTACTGAAGCTTTCTTT
v_gene: TRBV10-2; j_gene: TRBJ2-1; d_gene: .; abundance: few; CDR3aa: CASDPRFLRSNEQFF; CDR3nt: TGCGCCAGCGACCCTCGGTTTCTACGGAGCAATGAGCAGTTCTTC
v_gene: TRBV20-1; j_gene: TRBJ2-7; d_gene: .; abundance: .; CDR3aa: CSARVQKGYEQYF; CDR3nt: TGCAGTGCTAGAGTCCAAAAGGGCTACGAGCAGTACTTC
v_gene: TRBV24-1; j_gene: TRBJ2-1; d_gene: .; abundance: .; CDR3aa: CATSAGGPPYNEQFF; CDR3nt: TGTGCCACCAGTGCCGGGGGTCCCCCCTACAATGAGCAGTTCTTC
v_gene: TRBV5-1; j_gene: TRBJ2-7; d_gene: .; abundance: .; CDR3aa: CASSETSRVGEQYF; CDR3nt: TGCGCCAGCAGCGAGACTAGTCGGGTAGGCGAGCAGTACTTC
v_gene: TRBV29-1; j_gene: TRBJ2-1; d_gene: .; abundance: few; CDR3aa: CSVERAQDNYNEQFF; CDR3nt: TGCAGCGTTGAAAGAGCGCAGGATAACTACAATGAGCAGTTCTTC
v_gene: TRBV28; j_gene: TRBJ2-7; d_gene: TRBD1; abundance: .; CDR3aa: CASSFSGQEAREQYF; CDR3nt: TGTGCCAGCAGTTTTTCCGGACAGGAGGCGCGCGAGCAGTACTTC
v_gene: TRBV6-4; j_gene: TRBJ1-1; d_gene: .; abundance: .; CDR3aa: CASSENGRSTEAFF; CDR3nt: TGTGCCAGCAGTGAGAACGGGAGGAGCACTGAAGCTTTCTTT
v_gene: TRBV3-1; j_gene: TRBJ1-2; d_gene: .; abundance: .; CDR3aa: CASSQIREDGYTF; CDR3nt: TGTGCCAGCAGCCAAATTAGGGAGGATGGCTACACCTTC
v_gene: TRBV12-3/TRBV12-4; j_gene: TRBJ2-1; d_gene: TRBD2; abundance: few; CDR3aa: CASSSKRELGNEQFF; CDR3nt: TGTGCCAGCAGTTCTAAGCGGGAGTTGGGCAATGAGCAGTTCTTC
v_gene: TRBV15; j_gene: TRBJ2-1; d_gene: TRBD1; abundance: many; CDR3aa: CATSRGTGYNEQFF; CDR3nt: TGTGCCACCAGCAGAGGGACAGGCTACAATGAGCAGTTCTTC
v_gene: TRBV7-3; j_gene: TRBJ2-3; d_gene: TRBD2; abundance: few; CDR3aa: CASSPMARGGTDTQYF; CDR3nt: TGTGCCAGCAGCCCTATGGCGCGGGGGGGCACAGATACGCAGTATTTT
v_gene: TRBV29-1; j_gene: TRBJ2-3; d_gene: .; abundance: many; CDR3aa: CSVLSDNTDTQYF; CDR3nt: TGCAGCGTTCTTAGCGATAACACAGATACGCAGTATTTT
v_gene: TRBV20-1; j_gene: TRBJ1-5; d_gene: .; abundance: .; CDR3aa: CSANPRPHVSGNQPQHF; CDR3nt: TGCAGTGCCAACCCTCGGCCCCACGTGAGCGGCAATCAGCCCCAGCATTTT
v_gene: TRBV6-6; j_gene: TRBJ2-5; d_gene: .; abundance: few; CDR3aa: CASSYGPETQYF; CDR3nt: TGTGCCAGCAGTTACGGACCAGAGACCCAGTACTTC
v_gene: TRBV6-5; j_gene: TRBJ1-2; d_gene: .; abundance: .; CDR3aa: CASRQVNYGYTF; CDR3nt: TGTGCCAGCAGACAGGTGAACTATGGCTACACCTTC
v_gene: TRBV6-2/TRBV6-3; j_gene: TRBJ2-3; d_gene: .; abundance: few; CDR3aa: CASSYGGAGTDTQYF; CDR3nt: TGTGCCAGCAGCTATGGGGGGGCTGGGACAGATACGCAGTATTTT
v_gene: TRBV27; j_gene: TRBJ1-2; d_gene: .; abundance: .; CDR3aa: CASGNSPHYGYTF; CDR3nt: TGTGCCAGCGGTAACAGCCCTCACTATGGCTACACCTTC
v_gene: TRBV15; j_gene: TRBJ1-5; d_gene: TRBD1; abundance: .; CDR3aa: CTTSNDRAGNQPQHF; CDR3nt: TGTACCACCAGCAACGACAGGGCGGGCAATCAGCCCCAGCATTTT
v_gene: TRBV6-2/TRBV6-3; j_gene: TRBJ2-2; d_gene: .; abundance: few; CDR3aa: CASILGNTGELFF; CDR3nt: TGTGCCAGCATACTAGGAAACACCGGGGAGCTGTTTTTT